Detailed here is one T cell receptor (beta chain). Its specificity is not known. Sequence at one end of the junction differs from germline and may be a read error. Germline V CDR1 and CDR2: LNHNV, YYDKDF (reference sequence). The CDR3 length is 15 residues. The data originate from a study of breast tumors, draining lymph nodes, adjacent tissues. Overall study results and limits: Tumor TCR diversity was below lymph nodes but above nontumor tissue.

TCRdb itself ran the multiplex PCR reads through MiXCR, one entry per CDR3 protein. Here the sample spans about 230,000 distinct CDR3 sequences, roughly 32% being singletons. Axillary draining lymph nodes of breast cancer patients supplied the node samples. The chain combines TRBV15 with TRBJ1-4; D possibly corresponds to TRBD1 (6 bases). Sequencing was done on a sample of axillary lymph node tissue. The clonotype originates from a female donor with breast cancer. Some clones in this sample may be carry-over from other donors' samples. CDR3 DNA: TGCGCCGCCAGCCAGGCGGGGGGCAGTTGGGAAAAACTGTTTTTT. Translated: CAASQAGGSWEKLFF. The full variable domain, rest sourced from reference TRBV15 and TRBJ1-4, is DAMVIQNPRYQVTQFGKPVTLSCSQTLNHNVMYWYQQKSSQAPKLLFHYYDKDFNNEADTPDNFQSRRPNTSFCFLDIRSPGLGDTAMYLCAASQAGGSWEKLFFGSGTQLSVL.